Presented here are 15 T cell receptor beta chains from one specimen sequenced in a study of post-analysis software for immune sequencing data. Antigen specificity for these receptors is unknown. The study's findings and limits: About 5 TRBV segments were significantly more frequent in patients than in controls. TRBV5-6, TRBV5-1 and TRBV20-1 were among these segments.

Sequencing libraries made from TCR beta cDNA carried unique molecular identifiers. MiXCR, applied by TCRdb to the PCR reads, yields one record per CDR3 protein. This sample yields some 700,000 distinct CDR3 sequences, of which 55% to 60% are seen a single time; about 11% belongs to the top ten. The sequenced material came from blood. These receptors were obtained from a girl aged 2 to 10 with multiple sclerosis.

Comments on this clonotype: Just one base apart from a much larger clone, this may be a read error. The chain recombines TRBV20-1 with TRBJ2-1; unclear D gene. The CDR3 is 15 residues long. Germline CDR1 is DFQATT and CDR2 is SNEGSKA (reference sequence). The CDR3, as DNA: TGCAGTGCCAGTATCCTCGAGAGCTCCTACAATGGGCAGTTCTTC. Amino acid sequence: CSASILESSYNGQFF.

The chain carries TRBV6-2 or TRBV6-3 and TRBJ1-5, with D possibly TRBD1 on 6 matching bases. The CDR3 length is 15 residues. Trimming removed 7 bases from V and 0 bases from J, with 13 bases in between. Germline V CDR1 and CDR2: MNHEY, SVGEGT. The CDR3: CASTDGQYSNQPQHF. CDR3 DNA: TGTGCCAGCACCGACGGACAGTATAGCAATCAGCCCCAGCATTTT.

The rearrangement joins TRBV20-1 to TRBJ1-1, with D unclear. Germline CDR1 reads DFQATT; CDR2 reads SNEGSKA (reference sequence). The V end lost 3 bases, the J end lost 0 bases, and 11 bases lay between the germline ends. The CDR3 runs to 14 residues. The CDR3 DNA follows: TGCAGTGCTAGTAAGGGCGCATTGAACACTGAAGCTTTCTTT. Its protein product is CSASKGALNTEAFF.

V usage is TRBV29-1 and J usage is TRBJ2-7; D is possibly TRBD1 (6 bases). There are 13 residues in the CDR3. Germline V gene sequence: CDR1 SQVTM, CDR2 ANQGSEA. V was clipped by 4 bases and J by 3 bases, with 13 bases between them. The CDR3 is CSVGRDTYYEQYF. For the CDR3, the DNA is TGCAGCGTTGGCCGGGACACCTACTACGAGCAGTACTTC.

V is TRBV7-2 and J is TRBJ2-3; 7 bases align to TRBD2. The CDR3 loop spans 15 amino acids. J gave up 4 bases and V 1 base, and 5 bases lay outside the gene matches. Looked up from germline, CDR1 is SGHTA and CDR2 is FQGNSA. Here the CDR3 DNA reads TGTGCCAGCAGCTTAGTGTCTAGCGGTGCAGATACGCAGTATTTT. This sequence encodes CASSLVSSGADTQYF.

This chain connects TRBV29-1 to TRBJ2-3, with 9 bases identical to TRBD1. Germline V gives CDR1 SQVTM, CDR2 ANQGSEA. The CDR3 has 15 amino acids. Trimming took 1 base from V and 7 from J; bases not matched to a gene: 9. CDR3 coding DNA: TGCAGCGTTGAAGGGGGGACAGGGTTCGCGAATACGCAGTATTTT. It translates to CSVEGGTGFANTQYF.

CDR3 in DNA: TGTGCCAGCTCGAAAGGGATCTCTCGGGAGCAGTACTTC. Its protein product is CASSKGISREQYF. V gene TRBV12-3 or TRBV12-4 combines with J gene TRBJ2-7; no clear D gene. The length of the CDR3 is 13 residues. The V and J ends lost 8 bases and 7 bases respectively, with 18 bases between them.

The gene calls are TRBV5-1 and TRBJ2-7, with D perhaps given as TRBD1 or TRBD2 (6 bases each). CDR1 SGHRS and CDR2 YFSETQ come from the germline V gene. Deletions cut 4 bases from V and 0 bases from J, with 23 bases between. The CDR3 has 18 residues. CDR3 sequence reads: CASSGRGQRLSNSYEQYF. CDR3 DNA sequence: TGCGCCAGCAGCGGCCGGGGGCAGCGACTTAGTAACTCCTACGAGCAGTACTTC.

V and J are TRBV6-1 and TRBJ2-5, with 10 bases aligning to TRBD2. V lost 3 bases and J lost 5; bases outside the gene matches: 6. Germline V gives CDR1 MNHNS, CDR2 SASEGT. The CDR3 has 15 amino acids. This CDR3 is CASSEASGSQETQYF. The CDR3, as DNA: TGTGCCAGCAGTGAGGCTAGCGGGAGTCAGGAGACCCAGTACTTC.

This clonotype appeared a single time. The J gene is TRBJ1-1, the V gene TRBV7-8, with 8 bases identical to TRBD1. Trimming at V came to 4 bases and at J to 8 bases, leaving 3 bases not matched to a gene. This CDR3 has 12 residues. The V gene's germline CDR1 is SGHVS and CDR2 FQNEAQ. The CDR3 sequence: CASSSGQVEAFF. The CDR3 bases are TGTGCCAGCAGCTCGGGACAGGTCGAAGCTTTCTTT.

Comment on this clonotype: A read error may produce the germline difference seen at one junction end. The rearrangement links TRBV29-1 to TRBJ2-5; 9 nucleotides agree with TRBD2. Germline-derived CDR1 and CDR2 are SQVTM and ANQGSEA. The CDR3 runs 14 residues. The CDR3 region is CSVEMAGGQETQDF. CDR3 coding DNA: TGCAGCGTTGAAATGGCGGGAGGGCAAGAGACCCAGGACTTC.

This clonotype was picked up a small number of times. The chain combines TRBV9 with TRBJ2-7; no definite D call. CDR3 length: 13 residues. Trimming removed 2 bases from V and 3 bases from J, with 9 bases in between. Germline lookup yields CDR1 SGDLS and CDR2 YYNGEE. CDR3 protein: CASSVDESYEQYF. The CDR3, as DNA: TGTGCCAGCAGCGTCGACGAGAGCTACGAGCAGTACTTC.

The chain couples TRBV14 to TRBJ2-3; possibly TRBD2 for D (5 bases). V gave up 1 base and J gave up 4 bases, with 15 bases separating them. The germline CDR1 and CDR2 sequences are SGHDN and FVKESK. There are 16 residues in the CDR3. CDR3 amino acids: CASSQGGLIGADTQYF. The DNA for the CDR3 is TGTGCCAGCAGCCAAGGAGGACTCATAGGTGCAGATACGCAGTATTTT.

The CDR3 protein is CASSFSGWWKGYTF. Written as DNA, the CDR3 is TGCGCCAGCAGCTTTTCAGGGTGGTGGAAAGGCTACACCTTC. The chain links TRBV5-1 to TRBJ1-2; weak D call: TRBD1 (5 bases). The CDR3 has 14 amino acids. V lost 2 bases and J lost 8, with 16 bases in between. The germline V gene encodes CDR1 SGHRS and CDR2 YFSETQ.

This chain connects TRBV6-1 to TRBJ1-6; 10 bases align to TRBD1. The junction had 6 bases not matched to a gene; V was cut back by 10 bases and J by 6 bases. The germline V gene encodes CDR1 MNHNS and CDR2 SASEGT. The length of the CDR3 is 14 residues. The CDR3: CAILWDRGNSPLHF. CDR3 nucleotides: TGTGCCATCCTCTGGGACAGGGGTAATTCACCCCTCCACTTT.